This T cell receptor (beta chain) is drawn from a study of T cells in tumors after PD-1 blockade. Only in-frame clones appear in the TCRdb table, and some are missing; sequencing was by immunoSEQ multiplex PCR. There are some 18,000 clones in the sample; about 85% occur only once, and about 25% lies in the top ten. Trimming left V 0 bases short and J 5 bases short, with 13 bases between. The germline CDR1 and CDR2 sequences are MNHNY and SVGAGI (reference sequence). CDR3 length equals 15 residues. The input for sequencing was PBMCs, taken after anti-PD-1 therapy. V usage is TRBV6-6 and J usage is TRBJ1-1; D is possibly TRBD1 (5 bases). This clonotype was sampled from a human donor with advanced basal cell or squamous cell carcinoma (not recorded which). Written as DNA, the CDR3 is TGTGCCAGCAGTTACTCAACGGGGCTGGAGACTGAAGCTTTCTTT. Its protein is CASSYSTGLETEAFF.